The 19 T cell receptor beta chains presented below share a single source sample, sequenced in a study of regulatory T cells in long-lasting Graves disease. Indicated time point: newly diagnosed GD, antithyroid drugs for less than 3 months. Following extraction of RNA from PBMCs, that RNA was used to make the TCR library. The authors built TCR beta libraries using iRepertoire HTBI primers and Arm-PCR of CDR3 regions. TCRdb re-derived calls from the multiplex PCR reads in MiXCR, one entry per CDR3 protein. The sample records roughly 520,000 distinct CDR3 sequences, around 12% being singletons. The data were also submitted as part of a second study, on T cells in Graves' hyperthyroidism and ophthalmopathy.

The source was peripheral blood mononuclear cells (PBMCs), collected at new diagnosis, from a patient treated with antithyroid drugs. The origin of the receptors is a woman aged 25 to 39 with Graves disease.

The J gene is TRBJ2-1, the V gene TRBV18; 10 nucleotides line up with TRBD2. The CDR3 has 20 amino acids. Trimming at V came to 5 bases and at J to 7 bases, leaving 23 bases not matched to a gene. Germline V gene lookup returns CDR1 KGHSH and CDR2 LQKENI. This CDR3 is CASSITGTGSLVLAGNEQFF. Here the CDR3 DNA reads TGTGCCAGCTCAATCACCGGGACAGGAAGTTTGGTACTAGCGGGGAATGAGCAGTTCTTC. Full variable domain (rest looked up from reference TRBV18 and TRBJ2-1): NAGVMQNPRHLVRRRGQEARLRCSPMKGHSHVYWYRQLPEEGLKFMVYLQKENIIDESGMPKERFSAEFPKEGPSILRIQQVVRGDSAAYFCASSITGTGSLVLAGNEQFFGPGTRLTVL.

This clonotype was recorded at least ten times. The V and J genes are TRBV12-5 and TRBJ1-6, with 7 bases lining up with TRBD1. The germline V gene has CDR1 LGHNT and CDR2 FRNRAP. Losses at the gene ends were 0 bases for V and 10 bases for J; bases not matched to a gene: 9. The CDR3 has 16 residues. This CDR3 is CASGLVPGQKESPLHF. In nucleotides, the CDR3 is TGTGCTAGTGGTTTGGTTCCGGGACAGAAGGAGTCACCCCTCCACTTT. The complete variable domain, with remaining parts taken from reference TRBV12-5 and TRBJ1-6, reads DARVTQTPRHKVTEMGQEVTMRCQPILGHNTVFWYRQTMMQGLELLAYFRNRAPLDDSGMPKDRFSAEMPDATLATLKIQPSEPRDSAVYFCASGLVPGQKESPLHFGNGTRLTVT.

The CDR3 bases are TGTGCCAGCAGCCAAGATTGGCAGGGTAATAATGAAAAACTGTTTTTT. Encoded protein: CASSQDWQGNNEKLFF. The chain has TRBV14 and TRBJ1-4, with a possible D match to TRBD1 (5 bases). Germline V gene sequence: CDR1 SGHDN, CDR2 FVKESK. Trimming stripped 0 bases from V and 4 bases from J, with 12 bases between. This CDR3 comprises 16 residues. Supplemented by reference TRBV14 and TRBJ1-4, the full variable domain reads EAGVTQFPSHSVIEKGQTVTLRCDPISGHDNLYWYRRVMGKEIKFLLHFVKESKQDESGMPNNRFLAERTGGTYSTLKVQPAELEDSGVYFCASSQDWQGNNEKLFFGSGTQLSVL.

Here the CDR3 reads CASSLRRQAITEAFF. The DNA of the CDR3 is TGCGCCAGCAGCTTACGGCGGCAGGCTATCACTGAAGCTTTCTTT. The chain carries TRBV4-1 and TRBJ1-1, with D unresolved. V was trimmed by 5 bases and J by 4 bases, leaving 17 bases between them. Per the germline V gene, CDR1 is MGHRA and CDR2 is YSYEKL. The CDR3 length is 15 residues.

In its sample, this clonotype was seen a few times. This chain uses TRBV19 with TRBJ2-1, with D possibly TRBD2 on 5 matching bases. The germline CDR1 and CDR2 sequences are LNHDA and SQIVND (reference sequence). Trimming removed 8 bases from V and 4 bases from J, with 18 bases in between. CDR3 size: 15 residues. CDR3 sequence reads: CASSPVGDLYNEQFF. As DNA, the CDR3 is TGTGCCAGTTCTCCCGTGGGAGATCTATACAATGAGCAGTTCTTC.

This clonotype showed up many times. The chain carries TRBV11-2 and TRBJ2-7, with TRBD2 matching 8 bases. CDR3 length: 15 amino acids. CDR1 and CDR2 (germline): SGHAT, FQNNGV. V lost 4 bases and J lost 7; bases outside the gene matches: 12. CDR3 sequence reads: CASSSLAGLEKEQYF. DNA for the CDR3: TGTGCCAGCAGCTCGCTAGCGGGCCTAGAGAAAGAGCAGTACTTC.

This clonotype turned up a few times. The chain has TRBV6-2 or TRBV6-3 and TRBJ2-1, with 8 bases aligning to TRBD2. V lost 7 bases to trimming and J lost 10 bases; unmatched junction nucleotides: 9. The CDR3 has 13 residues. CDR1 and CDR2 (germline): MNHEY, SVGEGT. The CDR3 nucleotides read TGTGCCAGCATCGAGAGATTAGCGGGGGAGCAGTTCTTC. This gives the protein CASIERLAGEQFF.

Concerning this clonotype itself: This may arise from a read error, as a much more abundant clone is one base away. As DNA, the CDR3 is TGTGCCAGCAGTTACTCGACAGTGGTCGTCTACAGTGAGCAGTTCTTC. It codes for CASSYSTVVVYSEQFF. The chain is built from TRBV6-2 or TRBV6-3 and TRBJ2-1, with D possibly TRBD1 on 5 matching bases. The germline V gene encodes CDR1 MNHEY and CDR2 SVGEGT. This CDR3 has 16 residues.

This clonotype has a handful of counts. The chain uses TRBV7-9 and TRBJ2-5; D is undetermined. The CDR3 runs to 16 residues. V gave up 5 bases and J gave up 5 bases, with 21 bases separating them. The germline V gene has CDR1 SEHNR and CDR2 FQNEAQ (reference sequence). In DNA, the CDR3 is TGTGCCAGCAGCCCGCCGCCAGGCATCCCATTGGAGACCCAGTACTTC. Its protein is CASSPPPGIPLETQYF.

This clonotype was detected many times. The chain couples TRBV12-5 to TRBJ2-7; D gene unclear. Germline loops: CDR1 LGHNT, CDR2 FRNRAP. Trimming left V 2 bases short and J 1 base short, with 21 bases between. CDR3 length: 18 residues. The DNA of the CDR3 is TGTGCTAGTGGTTTGCGTCACGGGCACCCGGGCCCGTCCTACGAGCAGTACTTC. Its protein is CASGLRHGHPGPSYEQYF.

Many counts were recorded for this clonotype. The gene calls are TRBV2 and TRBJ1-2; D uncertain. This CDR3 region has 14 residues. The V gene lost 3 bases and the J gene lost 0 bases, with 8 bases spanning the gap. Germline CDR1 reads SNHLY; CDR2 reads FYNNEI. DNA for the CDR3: TGTGCCAGCAGTGAGCCCGGAGCTAACTATGGCTACACCTTC. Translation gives CASSEPGANYGYTF.

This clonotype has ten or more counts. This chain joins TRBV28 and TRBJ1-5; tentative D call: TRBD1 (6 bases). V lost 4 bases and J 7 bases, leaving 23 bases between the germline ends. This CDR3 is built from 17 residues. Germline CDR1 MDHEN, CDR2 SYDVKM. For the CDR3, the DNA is TGTGCCAGCAGTTCCCGCGCCACAGGGATCGGGGACCAGCCCCAGCATTTT. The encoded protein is CASSSRATGIGDQPQHF.

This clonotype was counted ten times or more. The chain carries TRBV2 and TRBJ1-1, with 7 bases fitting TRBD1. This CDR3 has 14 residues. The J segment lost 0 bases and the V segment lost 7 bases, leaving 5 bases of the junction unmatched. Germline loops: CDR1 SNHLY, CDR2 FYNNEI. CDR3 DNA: TGTGCCAGCATTTACAGGGGAATGAACACTGAAGCTTTCTTT. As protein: CASIYRGMNTEAFF.

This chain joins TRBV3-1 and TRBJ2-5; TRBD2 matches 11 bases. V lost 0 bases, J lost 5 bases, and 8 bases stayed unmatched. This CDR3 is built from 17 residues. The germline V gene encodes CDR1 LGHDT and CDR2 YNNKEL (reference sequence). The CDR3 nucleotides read TGTGCCAGCAGCCAAGATTTGAGACTAGCGGGACGGGAGACCCAGTACTTC. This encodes CASSQDLRLAGRETQYF.

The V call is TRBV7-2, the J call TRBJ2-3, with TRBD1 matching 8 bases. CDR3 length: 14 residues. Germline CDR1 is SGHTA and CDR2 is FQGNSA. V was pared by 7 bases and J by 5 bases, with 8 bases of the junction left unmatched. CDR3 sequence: CASTFDRGGDTQYF. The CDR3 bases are TGTGCCAGCACCTTTGACAGGGGAGGAGATACGCAGTATTTT.

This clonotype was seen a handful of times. The CDR3 loop reads CASSSRTGRNSPLHF. CDR3 nucleotides: TGTGCCAGCAGTTCCCGGACAGGGCGAAATTCACCCCTCCACTTT. V and J are TRBV28 and TRBJ1-6; TRBD1 matches at 8 bases. Germline-derived CDR1 and CDR2 are MDHEN and SYDVKM. V was pared by 4 bases and J by 7 bases, with 6 bases of the junction left unmatched. This CDR3 region has 15 residues. The full variable domain, its missing parts supplied by reference TRBV28 and TRBJ1-6, is DVKVTQSSRYLVKRTGEKVFLECVQDMDHENMFWYRQDPGLGLRLIYFSYDVKMKEKGDIPEGYSVSREKKERFSLILESASTNQTSMYLCASSSRTGRNSPLHFGNGTRLTVT.

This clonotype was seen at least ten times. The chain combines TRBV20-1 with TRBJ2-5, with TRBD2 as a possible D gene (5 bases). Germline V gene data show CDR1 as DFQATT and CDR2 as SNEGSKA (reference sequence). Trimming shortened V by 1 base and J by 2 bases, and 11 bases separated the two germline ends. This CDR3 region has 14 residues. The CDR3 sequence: CSARVSGLQETQYF. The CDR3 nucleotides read TGCAGTGCTAGAGTAAGCGGATTACAAGAGACCCAGTACTTC.

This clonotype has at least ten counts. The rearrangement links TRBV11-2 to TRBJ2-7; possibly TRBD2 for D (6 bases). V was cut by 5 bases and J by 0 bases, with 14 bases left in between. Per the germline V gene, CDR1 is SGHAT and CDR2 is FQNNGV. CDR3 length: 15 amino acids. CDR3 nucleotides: TGTGCCAGCAGCCGGGACTCCCTTCTCTCCTACGAGCAGTACTTC. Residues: CASSRDSLLSYEQYF.

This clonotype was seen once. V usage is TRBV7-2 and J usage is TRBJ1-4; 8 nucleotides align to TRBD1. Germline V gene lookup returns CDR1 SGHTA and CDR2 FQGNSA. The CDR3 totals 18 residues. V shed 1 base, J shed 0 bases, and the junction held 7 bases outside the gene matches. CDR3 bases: TGTGCCAGCAGCTTAGTGGACAGGGCTGTTGCAACTAATGAAAAACTGTTTTTT. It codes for CASSLVDRAVATNEKLFF.